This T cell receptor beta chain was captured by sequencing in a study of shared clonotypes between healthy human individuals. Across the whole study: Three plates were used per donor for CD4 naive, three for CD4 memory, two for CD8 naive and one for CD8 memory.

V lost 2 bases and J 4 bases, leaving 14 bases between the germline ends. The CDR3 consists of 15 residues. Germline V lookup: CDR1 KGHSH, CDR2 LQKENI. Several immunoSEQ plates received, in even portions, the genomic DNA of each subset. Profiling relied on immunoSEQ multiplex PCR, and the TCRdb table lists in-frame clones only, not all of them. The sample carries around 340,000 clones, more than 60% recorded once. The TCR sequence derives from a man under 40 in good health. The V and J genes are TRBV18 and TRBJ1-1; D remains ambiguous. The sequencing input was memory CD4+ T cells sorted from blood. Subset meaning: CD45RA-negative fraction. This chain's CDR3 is CASSPAWGGPTEAFF. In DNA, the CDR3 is TGTGCCAGCTCACCAGCGTGGGGAGGGCCCACTGAAGCTTTCTTT.